Below, 28 T cell receptor beta chains from the same sample are listed, as sequenced in a study of T cell responses to AZD1222 COVID-19 vaccine. The protocol was immunoSEQ multiplex PCR, while the TCRdb copy is restricted to in-frame clones and leaves out a portion. The data show 150,000 or so clones, with approximately 89% seen just once and approximately 3.1% held by the top ten. Sequencing was performed on peripheral blood, taken on day 0 of MenACWY control vaccination. The origin of the receptors is an adult in good health.

The chain combines TRBV6-2 or TRBV6-3 with TRBJ2-7, with D unresolved. Germline CDR1 reads MNHEY; CDR2 reads SVGEGT. V lost 4 bases and J lost 1, with 20 bases in between. The CDR3 contains 17 residues. The CDR3 here is CASSSISDRPHSYEQYF. CDR3 nucleotides: TGTGCCAGCAGTTCAATCTCGGACCGACCCCATTCCTACGAGCAGTACTTC.

The CDR3 nucleotides are TGTGCCAGCAGCAAAGAGCTGGGCGGGGGCCCCGGGGAGCTGTTTTTT. This codes for CASSKELGGGPGELFF. This rearrangement joins TRBV21-1 to TRBJ2-2; the DNA was not used to check the table's D call, TRBD2. TRBV21-1 is a recognized pseudogene. This CDR3 is 16 amino acids long.

V is TRBV7-9 and J is TRBJ2-5, with 10 bases lining up with TRBD1. The germline V gene encodes CDR1 SEHNR and CDR2 FQNEAQ (reference sequence). The CDR3 spans 17 residues. Trimming took 0 bases from V and 5 from J; bases not matched to a gene: 9. CDR3 amino acids: CASSLAPAKDRGETQYF. CDR3 DNA: TGTGCCAGCAGCTTAGCCCCGGCCAAGGACAGGGGGGAGACCCAGTACTTC.

In this sample, this clone turned up once. V and J are TRBV7-9 and TRBJ1-1; no clear D. Germline-derived CDR1 and CDR2 are SEHNR and FQNEAQ (reference sequence). V lost 4 bases to trimming and J lost 6 bases, with 3 bases between them. The length of the CDR3 is 10 residues. CDR3 bases: TGTGCCAGCAGCTCCCCTGAAGCTTTCTTT. Translation gives CASSSPEAFF.

The chain couples TRBV6-1 to TRBJ2-3, with 14 bases identical to TRBD2. Germline V gene data show CDR1 as MNHNS and CDR2 as SASEGT. Trimming took 4 bases from V and 2 from J; bases not matched to a gene: 8. There are 18 residues in the CDR3. The CDR3 sequence is CASSVGLAGASSTDTQYF. The CDR3 coding sequence is TGTGCCAGCAGTGTGGGACTAGCGGGAGCGTCCTCCACAGATACGCAGTATTTT.

Only a few counts were recorded for this clone. The CDR3 nucleotides are TGTGCCAGCAGCACCAGCGGGGGAGGCTACGAGCAGTACTTC. This codes for CASSTSGGGYEQYF. The rearrangement links TRBV9 to TRBJ2-7; 8 positions match TRBD2. Per the germline V gene, CDR1 is SGDLS and CDR2 is YYNGEE. This CDR3 spans 14 amino acids. The junction had 6 bases not matched to a gene; V was cut back by 4 bases and J by 3 bases.

This chain uses TRBV30 with TRBJ2-2; possible D gene TRBD1, 5 bases. The CDR3 is made up of 15 amino acids. V gave up 4 bases and J gave up 4 bases, with 16 bases separating them. Germline CDR1 is GTSNPN and CDR2 is SVGIG (reference sequence). The CDR3 nucleotides read TGTGCCTGGACTCCACAGGTGCTCGGCACCGGGGAGCTGTTTTTT. Translation: CAWTPQVLGTGELFF.

The chain links TRBV19 to TRBJ2-7; TRBD2 agrees at 8 bases. CDR1 and CDR2 (germline): LNHDA, SQIVND (reference sequence). The CDR3 sequence is 14 residues long. The trim removed 4 bases at V and 3 bases at J, leaving 5 bases unmatched. The CDR3, as DNA: TGTGCCAGTAGTACCGCCGGGACTAGCTACGAGCAGTACTTC. It translates to CASSTAGTSYEQYF. Complete variable domain (other parts from reference TRBV19 and TRBJ2-7): DGGITQSPKYLFRKEGQNVTLSCEQNLNHDAMYWYRQDPGQGLRLIYYSQIVNDFQKGDIAEGYSVSREKKESFPLTVTSAQKNPTAFYLCASSTAGTSYEQYFGPGTRLTVT.

J is TRBJ2-7 and V is TRBV3-1 (or the pseudogene TRBV3-2); possible D gene TRBD2, 5 bases. Trimming took 3 bases from V and 6 from J, leaving 6 bases between them. The length of the CDR3 is 11 residues. Germline V lookup: CDR1 LGHDT, CDR2 YNNKEL (reference sequence). The CDR3 coding sequence is TGTGCCAGCAGCCAGCTAGCCGAGCAGTACTTC. Amino acids: CASSQLAEQYF.

This chain uses TRBV5-1 with TRBJ2-3, with D perhaps matching TRBD1 (6 bases). The V and J ends lost 3 bases and 2 bases respectively, with 10 bases between them. From germline, CDR1 is SGHRS and CDR2 YFSETQ. The CDR3 contains 14 residues. In DNA, the CDR3 is TGCGCCAGCAGCTCAGGGGCGGTCACAGATACGCAGTATTTT. This translates into CASSSGAVTDTQYF.

Only one count was recorded for this clone. The J gene is TRBJ1-1, the V gene TRBV11-2; 9 nucleotides align to TRBD1. The CDR3 runs to 13 residues. V lost 5 bases, J lost 10 bases, and 8 bases stayed unmatched. Per germline, CDR1 SGHAT and CDR2 FQNNGV. CDR3 region: CASSRWDRVSAFF. CDR3 bases: TGTGCCAGCAGCCGCTGGGACAGGGTTTCAGCTTTCTTT.

The chain uses TRBV3-1 (or the pseudogene TRBV3-2) and TRBJ2-7; D tentatively fits TRBD1 or TRBD2 (5 bases each). The V gene lost 4 bases and the J gene lost 7 bases, with 11 bases spanning the gap. Germline lookup yields CDR1 LGHDT and CDR2 YNNKEL (reference sequence). This CDR3 spans 12 amino acids. The CDR3 sequence: CASSLTWGEQYF. The CDR3 DNA reads as TGTGCCAGCAGCCTAACGTGGGGGGAGCAGTACTTC.

V usage is TRBV7-9 and J usage is TRBJ1-2, with 7 bases matching TRBD1. Unmatched junction bases numbered 13, after V lost 4 bases and J lost 2 bases. The CDR3 contains 17 residues. Germline CDR1 SEHNR, CDR2 FQNEAQ (reference sequence). The CDR3 protein is CASSSRRFDRVNYGYTF. CDR3 sequence (DNA): TGTGCCAGCAGCTCCAGAAGATTCGACAGGGTGAACTATGGCTACACCTTC.

Only one count was recorded for this clone. V and J are TRBV18 and TRBJ1-6; no definite D call. The CDR3 contains 15 residues. CDR1 and CDR2 from the germline V gene are KGHSH and LQKENI. Deletions cut 2 bases from V and 7 bases from J, with 12 bases between. CDR3: CASSPGGGRNSPLHF. For the CDR3, the DNA is TGTGCCAGCTCACCAGGAGGAGGGAGAAATTCACCCCTCCACTTT. Based on the CDR3 plus reference TRBV18 and TRBJ1-6, the full variable domain is NAGVMQNPRHLVRRRGQEARLRCSPMKGHSHVYWYRQLPEEGLKFMVYLQKENIIDESGMPKERFSAEFPKEGPSILRIQQVVRGDSAAYFCASSPGGGRNSPLHFGNGTRLTVT.

The rearrangement links TRBV7-2 to TRBJ1-3; D unresolved. CDR1 is SGHTA and CDR2 is FQGNSA in the germline V gene. The CDR3 loop spans 15 amino acids. The V end was cut by 1 base, the J end by 7 bases, with 14 bases between. The CDR3 is CASSLGAGAMNTIYF. The DNA for the CDR3 is TGTGCCAGCAGCTTAGGGGCGGGCGCCATGAACACCATATATTTT.

This clone was counted once. The J gene is TRBJ1-1, the V gene TRBV25-1; D is perhaps TRBD1 (6 bases). The CDR3 extends over 14 amino acids. Trimming stripped 4 bases from V and 6 bases from J, with 15 bases between. Germline CDR1 MGHDK, CDR2 SYGVNS. The CDR3 DNA sequence: TGTGCCAGCAGTGGGATCGGCAGGGGCTCTGAAGCTTTCTTT. Translating gives CASSGIGRGSEAFF.

The rearrangement joins TRBV7-2 to TRBJ2-2; perhaps TRBD2 as D (6 bases). Trimming pared 2 bases from V and 1 base from J, leaving 11 bases between. Germline V gene lookup returns CDR1 SGHTA and CDR2 FQGNSA. The CDR3 length is 16 residues. CDR3 nucleotide sequence: TGTGCCAGCAGCTTAAATGGGGGGAGGAACACCGGGGAGCTGTTTTTT. Translation gives CASSLNGGRNTGELFF.

A single count supports this clone. V usage is TRBV10-3 and J usage is TRBJ1-2; 7 bases are shared with TRBD1. Germline V gene sequence: CDR1 ENHRY, CDR2 SYGVKD. The length of the CDR3 is 17 residues. The V and J ends lost 4 bases and 1 base, in that order; junction bases with no gene match: 12. For the CDR3, the DNA is TGTGCCATCAGTGTAGTAAGAACAGGGGTCTTTAACTATGGCTACACCTTC. Protein product: CAISVVRTGVFNYGYTF.

The chain links TRBV9 to TRBJ2-3, with TRBD2 matching over 8 bases. The V gene end was trimmed by 1 base and the J gene end by 1 base; junction bases not matched to a gene: 2. Per the germline V gene, CDR1 is SGDLS and CDR2 is YYNGEE. This CDR3 contains 15 residues. CDR3 loop: CASSVRREGTDTQYF. The DNA for the CDR3 is TGTGCCAGCAGCGTACGGCGGGAGGGCACAGATACGCAGTATTTT.

This clone was counted only a few times. This chain links TRBV20-1 with TRBJ2-7; no firm D call. In germline, CDR1 is DFQATT, CDR2 SNEGSKA (reference sequence). The length of the CDR3 is 11 residues. The CDR3 sequence: CSFRPVYEQYF. For the CDR3, the DNA is TGCAGCTTCCGCCCTGTCTACGAGCAGTACTTC.

The chain is built from TRBV4-3 and TRBJ2-7, with 7 bases that match TRBD1. V lost 2 bases to trimming and J lost 3 bases; unmatched junction nucleotides: 7. The CDR3 loop spans 15 amino acids. Germline CDR1 and CDR2: LGHNA and YSLEER. In DNA, the CDR3 is TGCGCCAGCAGCCAACGGGACAGTCTGAACTACGAGCAGTACTTC. Its translation is CASSQRDSLNYEQYF.

V is TRBV28 and J is TRBJ2-2; no firm D call. The V end was cut by 3 bases, the J end by 2 bases, with 10 bases between. CDR1 is MDHEN and CDR2 is SYDVKM in the germline V gene. CDR3 length: 15 amino acids. This chain's CDR3 is CASSLPAANTGELFF. The CDR3 DNA reads as TGTGCCAGCAGTTTGCCAGCAGCTAACACCGGGGAGCTGTTTTTT. Looking up the rest from reference TRBV28 and TRBJ2-2 gives the full variable domain: DVKVTQSSRYLVKRTGEKVFLECVQDMDHENMFWYRQDPGLGLRLIYFSYDVKMKEKGDIPEGYSVSREKKERFSLILESASTNQTSMYLCASSLPAANTGELFFGEGSRLTVL.

V usage is TRBV6-2 or TRBV6-3 and J usage is TRBJ1-5; no definite D call. Deletions cut 6 bases from V and 4 bases from J, with 7 bases between. Germline V gene sequence: CDR1 MNHEY, CDR2 SVGEGT. The CDR3 runs 12 residues. The CDR3 protein is CASSRINQPQHF. The CDR3 DNA reads TGTGCCAGCAGCCGAATTAATCAGCCCCAGCATTTT.

This rearrangement joins TRBV9 to TRBJ2-1; 9 nucleotides agree with TRBD2. The CDR3 is 15 amino acids. Germline V gives CDR1 SGDLS, CDR2 YYNGEE. The V gene end was trimmed by 3 bases and the J gene end by 8 bases; junction bases not matched to a gene: 9. In nucleotides, the CDR3 is TGTGCCAGCAGCGCCTCTAGCGGGGCGAGCGATGAGCAGTTCTTC. It specifies CASSASSGASDEQFF.

V usage is TRBV4-2 and J usage is TRBJ2-7, with TRBD2 as a possible D gene (6 bases). Trimming took off 2 bases at V and 2 bases at J, with 13 bases between the two ends. The CDR3 contains 15 residues. CDR1 is LGHNA and CDR2 is YNFKEQ in the germline V gene. CDR3 bases: TGTGCCAGCAGCCAATCGGGAGCGGGTCCCTACGAGCAGTACTTC. Encoded protein: CASSQSGAGPYEQYF.

V and J are TRBV5-4 and TRBJ1-1; D remains unclear. CDR1 and CDR2 (germline): SGHNT, YYREEE (reference sequence). With 4 bases removed from V and 4 bases from J, the gap between germline ends came to 17 bases. The CDR3 runs 15 residues. CDR3 residues: CASSPGRRWGTEAFF. The CDR3 coding sequence is TGTGCCAGCAGCCCTGGGCGCCGTTGGGGCACTGAAGCTTTCTTT.

The CDR3 reads CSVGAQGNQPQHF. CDR3 nucleotides: TGCAGCGTGGGAGCGCAGGGGAATCAGCCCCAGCATTTT. This chain uses TRBV29-1 with TRBJ1-5; a possible D gene is TRBD1 (6 bases). The CDR3 length is 13 residues. Per germline, CDR1 SQVTM and CDR2 ANQGSEA. Trimming removed 6 bases at V and 4 bases at J, with 13 bases between.

The rearrangement joins TRBV5-6 to TRBJ1-2; maybe TRBD1 (5 bases). Trimming stripped 3 bases from V and 0 bases from J, with 12 bases between. Germline CDR1 reads SGHDT; CDR2 reads YYEEEE. CDR3 length equals 15 residues. Here the CDR3 reads CASSSGPPPNYGYTF. In DNA, the CDR3 is TGTGCCAGCAGCTCAGGGCCTCCTCCTAACTATGGCTACACCTTC.